This T cell receptor beta chain was identified during a study of T cell responses to AZD1222 COVID-19 vaccine. Study-level points and caveats: Nearly half of spike-specific TCRs reportedly go after variant regions that carry no mutations. The number of AZD1222 recipients seropositive at baseline was only 6 or 7.

About this clone: Antigen unknown.

Profiling relied on immunoSEQ multiplex PCR, and the TCRdb table lists in-frame clones only, not all of them. The sample includes some 88,000 clones, 90% of them seen just once. This CDR3 comprises 19 residues. Per the germline V gene, CDR1 is SGHTA and CDR2 is FQGTGA. The V and J ends lost 5 bases and 0 bases respectively, with 25 bases between them. The receptor was isolated from an adult who received the AZD1222 COVID-19 vaccine. The sequencing used peripheral blood, collected 28 days after the second AZD1222 dose. The rearrangement uses TRBV7-3 and TRBJ1-2, with a possible D match to TRBD1 (5 bases). The CDR3, as DNA: TGTGCCAGCAGCCTTCAACACTCGGGGGGAGCGTATTCTAACTATGGCTACACCTTC. Its protein product is CASSLQHSGGAYSNYGYTF. The full variable domain, its missing parts supplied by reference TRBV7-3 and TRBJ1-2, is GAGVSQTPSNKVTEKGKYVELRCDPISGHTALYWYRQSLGQGPEFLIYFQGTGAADDSGLPNDRFFAVRPEGSVSTLKIQRTERGDSAVYLCASSLQHSGGAYSNYGYTFGSGTRLTVV.